The 19 T cell receptor beta chains in this list originate from one sample, sequenced in a study of T cell clonality in common variable immunodeficiency (dated by TCRdb to 2014 to 2015). Libraries were prepared through the immunoSEQ multiplex PCR assay. TCRdb stores this immuneACCESS table with in-frame sequences only. Part of the clones is absent; in the studies checked, under half of the shortfall reflects unresolved V genes, and no reason is known for the rest. The sample counts about 42,000 clones, each observed more than once. The top ten hold about 2.2% of the sample. Material for sequencing was peripheral blood mononuclear cells. The source is a person aged 18 to 69 in good health.

This clone is judged medium-sized. The CDR3 goes on 3 residues after the read ends, and that part is filled in from the germline J gene. The chain couples TRBV6-2 or TRBV6-3 to TRBJ1-6; 11 nucleotides align to TRBD1. This CDR3 contains 17 residues. The V gene's germline CDR1 is MNHEY and CDR2 SVGEGT. J was trimmed by 10 bases and V by 5 bases; bases with no gene match: 13. The CDR3 protein is CASSIVLGQGVLSPLHF. CDR3 bases read: TGTGCCAGCAGTATAGTTCTGGGACAGGGGGTTCTCTCACCC.

This clone was picked up many times. The read terminates 3 residues ahead of where the CDR3 ends, so the germline J gene completes it. The chain has TRBV2 and TRBJ1-4, with D uncertain. Per germline, CDR1 SNHLY and CDR2 FYNNEI. The CDR3 runs 14 residues. Between the trimmed V and J ends, which lost 4 bases and 8 bases, there was a span of 14 bases. The CDR3 region is CASSGGWTVEKLFF. Partial CDR3 DNA: TGTGCCAGCAGTGGGGGATGGACTGTAGAAAAA.

This clone has a count of ten or more. The CDR3 end falls 3 residues outside the read, so it is completed with the germline J gene. This chain connects TRBV19 to TRBJ2-3; D assignment may be TRBD1 or TRBD2 (5 bases each). Trimming left V 8 bases short and J 4 bases short, with 13 bases between. The CDR3 runs to 13 residues. Germline CDR1 is LNHDA and CDR2 is SQIVND (reference sequence). CDR3 region: CASSGQGADTQYF. The CDR3 bases that were read are TGTGCCAGTTCTGGGCAGGGAGCAGATACG.

This clone came up many times. The read stops 3 residues short of the end of the CDR3; the missing end is completed from the germline J gene. This rearrangement joins TRBV19 to TRBJ1-6; the match to TRBD1 covers 7 bases. V was pared by 1 base and J by 10 bases, with 13 bases of the junction left unmatched. This CDR3 is built from 17 residues. Germline CDR1 and CDR2: LNHDA and SQIVND (reference sequence). The chain's CDR3 is CASSIVPPQGTLSPLHF. Partial CDR3 DNA: TGTGCCAGTAGTATAGTCCCCCCACAGGGGACTCTGTCACCC.

In its sample, this clone was seen many times. The CDR3 bases that were read are TGCAGCGTTGAATGGGACAGGGGGTTTGAA. This translates into CSVEWDRGFE. The CDR3 in its entirety is CSVEWDRGFEAFF. V usage is TRBV29-1 and J usage is TRBJ1-1, with 11 bases matching TRBD1. Read sequence stops 3 residues before the CDR3 end, and the germline J gene provides the missing end. Germline V gene sequence: CDR1 SQVTM, CDR2 ANQGSEA. The length of the CDR3 is 13 residues. J was trimmed by 7 bases and V by 2 bases; bases with no gene match: 3.

This clone has ten or more counts. CDR3 amino acids: CASGPPRGEVNTGELFF. Incomplete CDR3 DNA: TGTGCTAGTGGTCCACCTCGGGGTGAAGTTAACACCGGGGAG. This chain joins TRBV12-5 and TRBJ2-2; TRBD2 is a possible D gene (5 bases). The read finishes 3 residues shy of the CDR3 end, and the germline J gene is used to complete it. V gave up 5 bases and J gave up 2 bases, with 18 bases separating them. Germline CDR1 is LGHNT and CDR2 is FRNRAP. This CDR3 has 17 amino acids.

This clone was found a few times. The read falls 3 residues short of the CDR3 end, and the missing part is taken from the germline J gene. The chain recombines TRBV7-9 with TRBJ1-2; 9 bases line up with TRBD1. Trimming removed 3 bases from V and 5 bases from J; junction bases left unmatched: 4. From germline, CDR1 is SEHNR and CDR2 FQNEAQ (reference sequence). CDR3 size: 14 residues. CDR3 loop: CASSLGQGGYGYTF. Incomplete CDR3 DNA: TGTGCCAGCAGCTTGGGACAGGGCGGGTATGGC.

At least ten counts were recorded for this clone. The read terminates 3 residues before the CDR3 end, so the remaining end is supplied by the germline J gene. The chain links TRBV19 to TRBJ1-2; 7 bases match TRBD1. Germline V lookup: CDR1 LNHDA, CDR2 SQIVND (reference sequence). J lost 2 bases, V lost 7 bases, and 4 bases had no gene match. The length of the CDR3 is 13 residues. The CDR3 loop is CASTQGWNYGYTF. CDR3 DNA (partial): TGTGCCAGTACACAGGGGTGGAACTATGGC.

This clone was detected many times. The read is 3 residues too short to cover the CDR3 end, so that end is filled in from the germline J gene. The rearrangement joins TRBV5-4 to TRBJ2-2, with 9 bases that match TRBD1. Trimming cost V 4 bases and J 4 bases; bases outside gene matches: 5. The germline gives CDR1 SGHNT, CDR2 YYREEE (reference sequence). This CDR3 has 15 residues. The DNA read from the CDR3 is TGTGCCAGCAGCCCCCAGGACAGGGGCACCGGGGAG. It is translated as CASSPQDRGTGE. The CDR3 as a whole reads CASSPQDRGTGELFF.

This clone has ten or more counts. The read stops 3 residues short of the end of the CDR3; the missing end is completed from the germline J gene. The V and J genes are TRBV19 and TRBJ1-1; D possibly corresponds to TRBD1 (5 bases). Germline assignment: CDR1 LNHDA and CDR2 SQIVND (reference sequence). CDR3 length: 12 amino acids. Incomplete CDR3 DNA: TGTGCCAGTAGCCCTCAGGGAGTGGAT. This codes for CASSPQGVD. The CDR3 in full is CASSPQGVDAFF.

This clone appeared many times. The read is 3 residues too short to cover the CDR3 end, so that end is filled in from the germline J gene. The chain recombines TRBV5-1 with TRBJ2-1; 10 bases are shared with TRBD2. CDR1 is SGHRS and CDR2 is YFSETQ in the germline V gene. This CDR3 comprises 15 residues. After removal of 4 bases from V and 8 bases from J, the junction contained 9 bases not matched to a gene. The sequenced part of the CDR3 DNA is TGCGCCAGCAGCGTTACTAGCGGGGCGCGACATGAG. This encodes CASSVTSGARHE. The CDR3, in full, reads CASSVTSGARHEQFF. Using reference TRBV5-1 and TRBJ2-1 for the parts outside the CDR3, the full variable domain is KAGVTQTPRYLIKTRGQQVTLSCSPISGHRSVSWYQQTPGQGLQFLFEYFSETQRNKGNFPGRFSGRQFSNSRSEMNVSTLELGDSALYLCASSVTSGARHEQFFGPGTRLTVL.

This clone has at least ten counts. The read ends 3 residues early relative to the CDR3; the germline J gene fills the gap. This chain uses TRBV5-1 with TRBJ1-1, with a tentative D call TRBD1 (5 bases). The V end lost 0 bases, the J end lost 5 bases, and 11 bases lay between the germline ends. The CDR3 totals 14 residues. CDR1 is SGHRS, CDR2 YFSETQ, per germline. The CDR3 here is CASSLESGRTEAFF. CDR3 DNA (partial): TGCGCCAGCAGCTTGGAGTCAGGGAGGACTGAA.

Ten or more counts support this clone. The read is 3 residues too short to cover the CDR3 end, so that end is filled in from the germline J gene. This chain joins TRBV6-1 and TRBJ1-5; TRBD1 agrees at 8 bases. The CDR3 covers 15 residues. Germline assignment: CDR1 MNHNS and CDR2 SASEGT. The V segment lost 3 bases and the J segment 2 bases; nucleotides outside the gene matches: 3. The CDR3 here is CASSDETGGNQPQHF. Partial CDR3 DNA: TGTGCCAGCAGTGACGAGACAGGGGGCAATCAGCCC.

This clone was recorded many times. The read ends 3 residues before the CDR3 terminus; that terminus is restored from the germline J gene. The chain uses TRBV2 and TRBJ2-2, with 12 nucleotides matching TRBD2. The ends lost 8 bases at V and 5 bases at J; junction bases unmatched: 6. This CDR3 is 15 amino acids long. Looked up from germline, CDR1 is SNHLY and CDR2 is FYNNEI. Partial CDR3 DNA: TGTGCCAGCGGGAGACTAGCGGGAGAAACCGGGGAG. Translating it yields CASGRLAGETGE. The complete CDR3 reads CASGRLAGETGELFF.

This clone was recorded many times. The read gets to within 3 residues of the CDR3 end, and the germline J gene fills in the rest. V gene TRBV5-4 combines with J gene TRBJ2-3, with 15 bases identical to TRBD2. V dropped 7 bases and J dropped 6; count of bases not matched to a gene: 3. The germline CDR1 and CDR2 sequences are SGHNT and YYREEE (reference sequence). There are 14 residues in the CDR3. The sequenced part of the CDR3 DNA is TGTGCCAGCCGGACTAGCGGGGGGGCGGATACG. Protein: CASRTSGGADT. The CDR3 as a whole reads CASRTSGGADTQYF.

Concerning this clone itself: The CDR3 extends 3 residues past the end of the read, so its final part is completed from the germline J gene. This chain uses TRBV18 with TRBJ1-2; 7 bases are shared with TRBD1. The CDR3 spans 13 residues. J was trimmed by 1 base and V by 8 bases; bases with no gene match: 4. The germline gives CDR1 KGHSH, CDR2 LQKENI. The part of the CDR3 DNA that was read is TGTGCCAGCGACAGGGACCATAACTATGGC. Its translation: CASDRDHNYG. The whole CDR3 reads CASDRDHNYGYTF.

This clone came up many times. CDR3 DNA (partial): TGTGCCAGCAGCTCTACAGGCGGCAACGAG. Its translation is CASSSTGGNE. The full CDR3 sequence reads CASSSTGGNEQYF. This chain uses TRBV7-2 with TRBJ2-7, with D possibly TRBD1 on 5 matching bases. The read gets to within 3 residues of the CDR3 end, and the germline J gene fills in the rest. CDR3 length equals 13 residues. CDR1 and CDR2 (germline): SGHTA, FQGNSA. The ends were cut back, 4 bases at V and 5 bases at J, with 12 bases in the middle.

At least ten counts were recorded for this clone. The read terminates 3 residues before the CDR3 end, so the remaining end is supplied by the germline J gene. This chain uses TRBV19 with TRBJ2-7; TRBD2 matches 15 bases. Germline V lookup: CDR1 LNHDA, CDR2 SQIVND (reference sequence). The V gene end was trimmed by 4 bases and the J gene end by 0 bases; junction bases not matched to a gene: 7. This CDR3 region has 18 residues. The CDR3 protein is CASSRAGTSGGSSYEQYF. CDR3 bases read: TGTGCCAGTAGTAGAGCCGGGACTAGCGGGGGGAGCTCCTACGAG. Based on the CDR3 plus reference TRBV19 and TRBJ2-7, the full variable domain is DGGITQSPKYLFRKEGQNVTLSCEQNLNHDAMYWYRQDPGQGLRLIYYSQIVNDFQKGDIAEGYSVSREKKESFPLTVTSAQKNPTAFYLCASSRAGTSGGSSYEQYFGPGTRLTVT.

This clone was seen ten or more times. The observed sequence ends 3 residues before the CDR3 terminus, with the missing tail filled in from the germline J gene. The J gene is TRBJ2-5, the V gene TRBV4-2; maybe TRBD2 (6 bases). The CDR3 has 15 residues. Germline V gene data show CDR1 as LGHNA and CDR2 as YNFKEQ. The germline V and J ends were trimmed by 4 bases and 3 bases, with 15 bases remaining between them. The DNA read from the CDR3 is TGTGCCAGCAGCCCCATCGGGACTGACGAAGAGACC. Its protein is CASSPIGTDEET. The complete CDR3 sequence is CASSPIGTDEETQYF.